This passage covers 15 T cell receptor beta chains from one sample sequenced in a study of blood T cell repertoires in COVID-19. Assay: immunoSEQ multiplex PCR; the TCRdb copy retains only in-frame clones and omits some. Altogether some 190,000 clones are present, about 80% being singletons, with the ten largest covering 14%. Sequencing input: PBMCs or T cells enriched from blood (not recorded which). The receptors were gathered from a man in his sixties who had been exposed to COVID-19.

This chain links TRBV19 with TRBJ1-2; 8 bases are shared with TRBD1. Germline CDR1 LNHDA, CDR2 SQIVND (reference sequence). Losses at the gene ends were 7 bases for V and 8 bases for J; bases not matched to a gene: 6. CDR3 length equals 12 residues. The CDR3 here is CASNAGGAGYTF. The CDR3 bases are TGTGCCAGTAATGCAGGGGGCGCAGGCTACACCTTC.

CDR3 bases: TGTGCCAGCAGCCAAACCCGCCTAGCGGGGAAAGAGACCCAGTACTTC. This encodes CASSQTRLAGKETQYF. J is TRBJ2-5 and V is TRBV3-1 (or the pseudogene TRBV3-2); 9 bases are shared with TRBD2. The V gene's germline CDR1 is LGHDT and CDR2 YNNKEL (reference sequence). J gave up 3 bases and V 2 bases, and 7 bases lay outside the gene matches. The CDR3 is 16 residues long.

This clone was recorded a few times. The V gene is TRBV28, the J gene TRBJ1-6, with D possibly being TRBD1 (6 bases). The germline V and J ends were trimmed by 6 bases and 7 bases, with 13 bases remaining between them. The CDR3 loop spans 14 amino acids. CDR1 MDHEN and CDR2 SYDVKM come from the germline V gene. The CDR3 reads CASRSPGENSPLHF. The CDR3 DNA reads as TGTGCCAGCAGGTCGCCAGGGGAGAATTCACCCCTCCACTTT.

The gene calls are TRBV5-4 and TRBJ1-3; D remains unclear. Germline V gives CDR1 SGHNT, CDR2 YYREEE (reference sequence). The CDR3 covers 15 residues. V was clipped by 1 base and J by 0 bases, with 8 bases between them. In DNA form, the CDR3 reads TGTGCCAGCAGCTTGCCAGGCGCCTCTGGAAACACCATATATTTT. It yields the protein CASSLPGASGNTIYF.

This rearrangement joins TRBV6-5 to TRBJ1-2; 10 bases agree with TRBD1. Germline-derived CDR1 and CDR2 are MNHEY and SVGAGI. The J segment lost 2 bases and the V segment lost 6 bases, leaving 3 bases of the junction unmatched. The CDR3 is made up of 14 amino acids. DNA of the CDR3: TGTGCCAGCAGCAGGACAGGGGGGAACTATGGCTACACCTTC. Its protein product is CASSRTGGNYGYTF.

This clone turned up a few times. The rearrangement uses TRBV30 and TRBJ2-7, with 10 bases lining up with TRBD1. Germline values: CDR1 GTSNPN, CDR2 SVGIG (reference sequence). This CDR3 contains 13 residues. J gave up 7 bases and V 4 bases, and 7 bases lay outside the gene matches. The CDR3 region has the DNA TGTGCCTGGACGGCCGGGACAGGGGTAGAGCAGTACTTC. Translation: CAWTAGTGVEQYF.

The chain is built from TRBV3-1 (or the pseudogene TRBV3-2) and TRBJ1-5, with 9 bases aligning to TRBD1. The CDR3 length is 15 residues. V shed 3 bases and J 3 bases; nucleotides not matched to a gene: 3. The germline V gene has CDR1 LGHDT and CDR2 YNNKEL (reference sequence). CDR3 sequence reads: CASSQGQGFNQPQHF. CDR3 coding DNA: TGTGCCAGCAGCCAGGGACAGGGCTTCAATCAGCCCCAGCATTTT.

The chain combines TRBV9 with TRBJ2-2; 7 bases are shared with TRBD1. The ends lost 0 bases at V and 6 bases at J; junction bases unmatched: 8. In germline, CDR1 is SGDLS, CDR2 YYNGEE. This CDR3 is built from 16 residues. CDR3: CASSVERGRFPGELFF. For the CDR3, the DNA is TGTGCCAGCAGCGTAGAGAGGGGGCGCTTCCCCGGGGAGCTGTTTTTT.

The gene calls are TRBV11-2 and TRBJ2-7; 7 positions agree with TRBD1. There are 14 residues in the CDR3. The trim removed 4 bases at V and 4 bases at J, leaving 7 bases unmatched. CDR1 is SGHAT and CDR2 is FQNNGV in the germline V gene. This CDR3 reads CASSSTGNRYEQYF. CDR3 DNA: TGTGCCAGCAGCTCGACAGGGAATAGATACGAGCAGTACTTC.

V is TRBV4-2 and J is TRBJ1-3; no firm D call. The length of the CDR3 is 14 residues. Deletions cut 0 bases from V and 4 bases from J, with 7 bases between. Germline values: CDR1 LGHNA, CDR2 YNFKEQ. The CDR3 coding sequence is TGTGCCAGCAGCCAAGATACGGGAGGAAACACCATATATTTT. This codes for CASSQDTGGNTIYF.

This rearrangement joins TRBV10-3 to TRBJ2-2; D ambiguous. Germline V gene sequence: CDR1 ENHRY, CDR2 SYGVKD. The CDR3 loop spans 15 amino acids. V lost 5 bases and J lost 4, with 14 bases in between. The CDR3 spells CAISSRSTGTGELFF. CDR3 nucleotide sequence: TGTGCCATCAGTTCCCGATCGACGGGCACCGGGGAGCTGTTTTTT.

This clone showed up just once. The chain joins TRBV10-3 to TRBJ2-7, with D tentatively TRBD2 (6 bases). Looked up from germline, CDR1 is ENHRY and CDR2 is SYGVKD. The CDR3 covers 13 residues. Trimming took off 6 bases at V and 6 bases at J, with 15 bases between the two ends. The CDR3 here is CAISSEAGGEQYF. In DNA, the CDR3 is TGTGCCATCAGCTCGGAGGCCGGGGGCGAGCAGTACTTC.

CDR3 bases: TGTGCCAGCAGCACCCGAGGGAGAGCTGAAAAACTGTTTTTT. It codes for CASSTRGRAEKLFF. V usage is TRBV9 and J usage is TRBJ1-4, with D unclear. The CDR3 is 14 residues long. The V end was cut by 4 bases, the J end by 7 bases, with 14 bases between. CDR1 and CDR2 (germline): SGDLS, YYNGEE. Drawing the rest from reference TRBV9 and TRBJ1-4, the complete variable domain is DSGVTQTPKHLITATGQRVTLRCSPRSGDLSVYWYQQSLDQGLQFLIQYYNGEERAKGNILERFSAQQFPDLHSELNLSSLELGDSALYFCASSTRGRAEKLFFGSGTQLSVL.

This chain uses TRBV19 with TRBJ1-4; 7 bases match TRBD1. Per the germline V gene, CDR1 is LNHDA and CDR2 is SQIVND (reference sequence). This CDR3 has 15 residues. V lost 5 bases to trimming and J lost 9 bases; unmatched junction nucleotides: 12. CDR3 residues: CASSSDVVTGKKLFF. CDR3 DNA: TGTGCCAGTAGTTCCGACGTTGTGACAGGGAAAAAACTGTTTTTT.

The chain is built from TRBV19 and TRBJ2-3; D remains ambiguous. V shed 1 base and J shed 0 bases, with 8 bases lying between them. The CDR3 runs to 15 residues. Germline loops: CDR1 LNHDA, CDR2 SQIVND (reference sequence). The DNA of the CDR3 is TGTGCCAGTAGTATAGTCCCCTCTAGCACAGATACGCAGTATTTT. It translates to CASSIVPSSTDTQYF.